Listed here is a single T cell receptor beta chain. This clone was counted a single time. The antigen this receptor binds is unknown. Base quality data are lacking; no much larger clone is found one base away. Germline trimming: 6 bases from V, 3 bases from J; junction bases outside gene matches: 10. The germline V gene encodes CDR1 KGHSH and CDR2 LQKENI. The CDR3 numbers 15 residues from cysteine through phenylalanine. The kept DNA is CDR3 alone, 45 bases in frame from the first base. This specimen comes from a study of shared clonotypes between healthy human individuals (dated by TCRdb to 2018 to 2020). Background on the whole study: A few men and a couple of women, aged 18 to 49 years, made up the cohort. For each donor, CD4 naive and CD4 memory were each run on three plates, CD8 naive on two plates, and CD8 memory on one plate. To estimate repertoire size and how much clonotypes are shared between individuals, the study performed deep sequencing of blood TCR repertoires from a handful of healthy adults. To increase sequencing depth and limit assay-specific biases, TCR repertoire library preparation and sequencing were carried out by different laboratories using diverse techniques. Leukapheresis yielded between about 0.9 and 10 billion PBMCs per donor. Study-wide findings and limitations: Because the study included only a small number of donors, the genetic and exposure-history diversity represented was limited. Larger estimated clonotype richness was generally found for naive subsets than for memory subsets. Incomplete sequencing was indicated by rarefaction of sorted-subset datasets, despite the large sequencing depth. Pairwise subsampling led to the expectation that sequencing depth would affect the degree of clonotype sharing among donors. Higher generation probabilities were observed for clonotypes shared by all four sorted-subset donors than for non-shared clonotypes. Sampling was restricted to blood, and TCR repertoires in tissues likely differ from the TCR repertoires found in blood. Sharing across a few donors was observed for about 5% of naive CD4, over 3% of naive CD8, around 2.5% of memory CD4, and about 0.4% of memory CD8 clonotypes.

The donors were healthy, HIV-negative adults who had no recently reported acute infections or vaccinations. All donors were Caucasian adults living in Nashville, Tennessee, USA. Magnetic negative selection was used to enrich CD4+ T cells, after which naive cells were positively selected on CD45RA and the negative fraction became the memory subset. Blood was collected by leukapheresis, and PBMCs were isolated by Ficoll-Histopaque density gradient centrifugation and then cryopreserved in liquid nitrogen vapor phase. Analytical flow cytometry was used to check the purity and quantity of each magnetically sorted T cell population. From each sorted fraction, genomic DNA was isolated and quantified by UV absorbance on a Nanodrop 2000c. Using the deep immunoSEQ assay, multiplex PCR amplified TCR CDR3 regions from genomic DNA. Extracted genomic DNA from each cell subset was distributed evenly across all wells of several immunoSEQ 96-well plates, and each plate was treated as a replicate. For sorted subsets, approximately 200 ng of genomic DNA, equivalent to 30,000 or so T cell genomes, went into each replicate PCR. Purified libraries were quantified with a Qubit 3.0 fluorometer, sized on a Bioanalyzer 2100, and re-quantified with the KAPA Library Quantification kit. Every immunoSEQ 96-well plate was sequenced on a separate single-read 150-cycle Illumina NextSeq 550 flow cell. In the source study's methods: Because only junctional sequences without quality scores were contained in the immunoSEQ output, filtering matching that applied to full-length reads could not be performed. Sequences were annotated with PyIR, a Python wrapper for IgBLAST v1.9, and V/J genes and CDR3 were assigned using IMGT germline references. Reads with weak V/J assignments (E-value above 1e-6), missing CDR3, stop codons, out-of-frame junctions, or ambiguous translated residues were removed. A V3J clonotype was defined by an identical inferred V gene, J gene, and CDR3 amino acid sequence. Percentage overlap between repertoires was computed as shared unique clonotypes divided by the size of the smaller repertoire. Three approaches were used to assess repertoire richness: RTK rarefaction, the Chao1 estimator, and Recon v2.1 estimates of unobserved clonotypes. For all TCRbeta clonotypes obtained by the gDNA method from a few donors, generation probabilities were computed with OLGA. In its TCRdb copy, this immuneACCESS table keeps in-frame sequences only and misses some clones. Where compared with another copy, unresolved V genes explain less than half of these, and the others have no known cause. V and J calls and clone size are copied from that table; D and trimming were computed from the DNA. This sample has some 2.4 million clones in its table, and roughly 93% of those were observed once. The ten largest clones take up approximately 0.35% of the sample.

The TCR comes from a man aged 18-30 years in good health. Some clones in this sample may be carry-over from other donors' samples. The chain couples TRBV18 to TRBJ2-7, and 8 junctional nucleotides match TRBD1. What was sequenced was naive CD4+ T cells from PBMCs. Explained via the paper, the cell subset or site label denotes: CD45RA+ positively selected. DNA sequence: TGTGCCAGCTCGCCAACAGGAGGACAGGGCTACGAGCAGTACTTC. Translated, this gives CASSPTGGQGYEQYF.